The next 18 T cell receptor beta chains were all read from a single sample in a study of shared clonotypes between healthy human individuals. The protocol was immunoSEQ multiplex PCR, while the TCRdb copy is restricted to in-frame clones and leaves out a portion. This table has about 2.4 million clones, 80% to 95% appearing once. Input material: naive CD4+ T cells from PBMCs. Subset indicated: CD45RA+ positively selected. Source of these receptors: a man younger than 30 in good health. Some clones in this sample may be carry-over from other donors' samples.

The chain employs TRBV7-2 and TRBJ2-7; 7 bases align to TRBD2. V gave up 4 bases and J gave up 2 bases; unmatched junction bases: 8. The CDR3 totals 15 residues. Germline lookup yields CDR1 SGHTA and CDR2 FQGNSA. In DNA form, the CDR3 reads TGTGCCAGCAGCTCCCTAGCGGCTGGAACCTACGAGCAGTACTTC. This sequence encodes CASSSLAAGTYEQYF. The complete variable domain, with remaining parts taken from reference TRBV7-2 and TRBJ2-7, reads GAGVSQSPSNKVTEKGKDVELRCDPISGHTALYWYRQSLGQGLEFLIYFQGNSAPDKSGLPSDRFSAERTGGSVSTLTIQRTQQEDSAVYLCASSSLAAGTYEQYFGPGTRLTVT.

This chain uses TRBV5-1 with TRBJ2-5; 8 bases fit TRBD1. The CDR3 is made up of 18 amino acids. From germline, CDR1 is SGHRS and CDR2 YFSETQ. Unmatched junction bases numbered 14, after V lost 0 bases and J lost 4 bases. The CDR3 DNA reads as TGCGCCAGCAGCTTGGTAGTTGCTTTTCAGGGGGCGCGAGAGACCCAGTACTTC. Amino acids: CASSLVVAFQGARETQYF.

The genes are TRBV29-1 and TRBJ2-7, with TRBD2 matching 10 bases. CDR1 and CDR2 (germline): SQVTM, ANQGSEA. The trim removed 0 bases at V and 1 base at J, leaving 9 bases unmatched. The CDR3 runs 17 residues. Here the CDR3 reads CSVEDRKREGLSYEQYF. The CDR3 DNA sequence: TGCAGCGTTGAAGATCGGAAGCGGGAGGGCCTATCCTACGAGCAGTACTTC.

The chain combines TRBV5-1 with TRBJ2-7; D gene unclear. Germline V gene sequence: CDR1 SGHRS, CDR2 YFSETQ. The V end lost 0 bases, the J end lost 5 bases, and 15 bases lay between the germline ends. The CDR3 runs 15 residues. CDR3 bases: TGCGCCAGCAGCTTGGTTGGGCCCCAGAGGAACGAGCAGTACTTC. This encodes CASSLVGPQRNEQYF. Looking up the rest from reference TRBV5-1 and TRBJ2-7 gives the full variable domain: KAGVTQTPRYLIKTRGQQVTLSCSPISGHRSVSWYQQTPGQGLQFLFEYFSETQRNKGNFPGRFSGRQFSNSRSEMNVSTLELGDSALYLCASSLVGPQRNEQYFGPGTRLTVT.

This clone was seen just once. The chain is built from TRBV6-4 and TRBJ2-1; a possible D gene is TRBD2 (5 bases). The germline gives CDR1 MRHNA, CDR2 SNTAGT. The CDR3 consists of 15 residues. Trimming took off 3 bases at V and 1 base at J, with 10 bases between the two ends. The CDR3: CASSEFGKSYNEQFF. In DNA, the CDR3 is TGTGCCAGCAGTGAATTCGGGAAGTCCTACAATGAGCAGTTCTTC.

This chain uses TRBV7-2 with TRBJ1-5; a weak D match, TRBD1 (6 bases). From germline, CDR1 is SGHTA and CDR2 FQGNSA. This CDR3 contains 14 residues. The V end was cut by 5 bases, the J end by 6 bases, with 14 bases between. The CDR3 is CASSGRGGSQPQHF. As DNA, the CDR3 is TGTGCCAGCAGCGGTAGGGGGGGGAGTCAGCCCCAGCATTTT.

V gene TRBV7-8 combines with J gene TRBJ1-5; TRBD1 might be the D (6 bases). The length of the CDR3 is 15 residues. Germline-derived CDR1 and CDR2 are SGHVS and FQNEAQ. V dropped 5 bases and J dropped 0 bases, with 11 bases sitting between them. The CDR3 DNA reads TGTGCCAGCAGCATTGACAGGTATAGCAATCAGCCCCAGCATTTT. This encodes CASSIDRYSNQPQHF.

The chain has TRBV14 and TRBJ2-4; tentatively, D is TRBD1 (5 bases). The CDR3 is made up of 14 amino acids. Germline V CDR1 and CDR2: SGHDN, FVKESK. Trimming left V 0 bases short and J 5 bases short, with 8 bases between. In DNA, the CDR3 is TGTGCCAGCAGCCAAGACCTCAGGGAAAACATTCAGTACTTC. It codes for CASSQDLRENIQYF.

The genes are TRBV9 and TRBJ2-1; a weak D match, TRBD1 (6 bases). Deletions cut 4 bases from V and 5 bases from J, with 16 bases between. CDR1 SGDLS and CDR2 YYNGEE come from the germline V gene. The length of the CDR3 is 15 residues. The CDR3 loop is CASSPAGQTDNEQFF. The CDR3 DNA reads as TGTGCCAGCAGCCCAGCCGGACAGACTGACAATGAGCAGTTCTTC.

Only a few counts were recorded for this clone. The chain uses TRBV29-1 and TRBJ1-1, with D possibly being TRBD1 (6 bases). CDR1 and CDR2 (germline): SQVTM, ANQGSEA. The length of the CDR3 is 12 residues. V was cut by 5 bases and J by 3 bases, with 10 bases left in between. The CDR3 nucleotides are TGCAGCGTTCTACAGGGTGACACTGAAGCTTTCTTT. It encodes CSVLQGDTEAFF.

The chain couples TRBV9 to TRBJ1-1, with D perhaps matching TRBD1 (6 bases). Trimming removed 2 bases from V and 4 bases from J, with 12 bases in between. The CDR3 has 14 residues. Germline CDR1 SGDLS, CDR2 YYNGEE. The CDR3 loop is CASSVTGQGTEAFF. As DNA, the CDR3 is TGTGCCAGCAGCGTCACAGGGCAGGGCACTGAAGCTTTCTTT.

CDR3 DNA: TGTGCCAGCAGCGCATCGCTAGCGGGAGCCTACAATGAGCAGTTCTTC. Its protein is CASSASLAGAYNEQFF. The chain combines TRBV5-4 with TRBJ2-1, with 10 bases aligning to TRBD2. The trim removed 4 bases at V and 2 bases at J, leaving 6 bases unmatched. The germline V gene encodes CDR1 SGHNT and CDR2 YYREEE (reference sequence). The CDR3 runs 16 residues.

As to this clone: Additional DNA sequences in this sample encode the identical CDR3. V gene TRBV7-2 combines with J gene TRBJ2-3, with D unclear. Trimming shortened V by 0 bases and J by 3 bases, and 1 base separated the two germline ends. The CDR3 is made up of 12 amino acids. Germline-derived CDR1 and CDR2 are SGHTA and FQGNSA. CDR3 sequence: CASSLATDTQYF. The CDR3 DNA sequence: TGTGCCAGCAGCTTAGCTACAGATACGCAGTATTTT.

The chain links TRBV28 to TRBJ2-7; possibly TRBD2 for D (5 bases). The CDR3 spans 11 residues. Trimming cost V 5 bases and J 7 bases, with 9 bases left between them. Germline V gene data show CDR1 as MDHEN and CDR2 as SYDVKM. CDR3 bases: TGTGCCAGCAGTACTAGTCTAGAGCAGTACTTC. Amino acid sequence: CASSTSLEQYF. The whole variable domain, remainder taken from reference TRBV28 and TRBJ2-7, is DVKVTQSSRYLVKRTGEKVFLECVQDMDHENMFWYRQDPGLGLRLIYFSYDVKMKEKGDIPEGYSVSREKKERFSLILESASTNQTSMYLCASSTSLEQYFGPGTRLTVT.

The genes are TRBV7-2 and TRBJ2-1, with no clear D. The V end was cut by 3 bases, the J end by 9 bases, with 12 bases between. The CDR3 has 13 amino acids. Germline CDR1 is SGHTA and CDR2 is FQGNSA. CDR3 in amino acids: CASSFIVAAEQFF. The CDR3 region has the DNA TGTGCCAGCAGCTTTATCGTGGCGGCTGAGCAGTTCTTC.

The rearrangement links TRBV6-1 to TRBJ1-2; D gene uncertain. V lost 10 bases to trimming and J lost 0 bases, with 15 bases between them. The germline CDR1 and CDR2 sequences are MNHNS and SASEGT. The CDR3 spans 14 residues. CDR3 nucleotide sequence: TGTGCCATTATACGGACGGGAGCTAACTATGGCTACACCTTC. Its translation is CAIIRTGANYGYTF.

For the CDR3, the DNA is TGTGCCAGTAGACCCCACCAGGAGAAACCAGGGGTGGGGTTTCTTACCGGGGAGCTGTTTTTT. Protein: CASRPHQEKPGVGFLTGELFF. This chain links TRBV19 with TRBJ2-2; D is possibly TRBD1 (6 bases). V lost 6 bases to trimming and J lost 5 bases, with 34 bases between them. The CDR3 length is 21 residues. Germline V gene sequence: CDR1 LNHDA, CDR2 SQIVND (reference sequence).

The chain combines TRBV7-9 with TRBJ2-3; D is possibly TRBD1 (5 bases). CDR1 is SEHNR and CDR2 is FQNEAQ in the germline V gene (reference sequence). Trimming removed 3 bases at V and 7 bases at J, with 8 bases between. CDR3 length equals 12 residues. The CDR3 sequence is CASSLGLNTQYF. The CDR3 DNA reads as TGTGCCAGCAGCTTGGGGCTGAATACGCAGTATTTT.